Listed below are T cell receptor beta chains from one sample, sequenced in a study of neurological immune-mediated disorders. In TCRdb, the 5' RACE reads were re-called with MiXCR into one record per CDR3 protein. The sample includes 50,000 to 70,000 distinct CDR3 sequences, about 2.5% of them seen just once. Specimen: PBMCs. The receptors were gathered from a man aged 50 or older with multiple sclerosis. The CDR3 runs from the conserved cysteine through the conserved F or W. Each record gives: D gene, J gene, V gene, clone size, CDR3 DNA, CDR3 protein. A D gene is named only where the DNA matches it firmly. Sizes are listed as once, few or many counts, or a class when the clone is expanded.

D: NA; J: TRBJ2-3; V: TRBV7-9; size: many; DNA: TGTGCCAGCAGCTTAGATCTCTTCGTCGCAGATACGCAGTATTTT; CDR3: CASSLDLFVADTQYF
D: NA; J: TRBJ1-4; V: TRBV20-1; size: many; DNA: TGCAGTGCTAGTTCTGGGGTTCTTAATGAAAAACTGTTTTTT; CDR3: CSASSGVLNEKLFF
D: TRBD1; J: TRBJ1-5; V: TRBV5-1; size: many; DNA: TGCGCCAGCAGCTTGGTCCCAGGGGGTCAGCCCCAGCATTTT; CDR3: CASSLVPGGQPQHF
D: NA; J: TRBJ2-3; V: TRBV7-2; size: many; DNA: TGTGCCAGCAGCGAACAGGTCACAGATACGCAGTATTTT; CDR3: CASSEQVTDTQYF
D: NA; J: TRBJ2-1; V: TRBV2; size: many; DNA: TGTGCCAGCAGTACGGACCGCTACAATGAGCAGTTCTTC; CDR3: CASSTDRYNEQFF
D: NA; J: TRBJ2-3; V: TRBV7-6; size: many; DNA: TGTGCCAGCAGCCGCAGACTAGAGGCGGATACGCAGTATTTT; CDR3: CASSRRLEADTQYF
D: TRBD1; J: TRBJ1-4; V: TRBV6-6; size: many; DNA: TGTGCCAGCAGAGGGGGGACAGGAAGAAAACTGTTTTTT; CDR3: CASRGGTGRKLFF
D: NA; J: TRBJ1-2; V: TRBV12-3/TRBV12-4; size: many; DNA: TGTGCCAGCAGACGTCCGAACTATGGCTACACCTTC; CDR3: CASRRPNYGYTF
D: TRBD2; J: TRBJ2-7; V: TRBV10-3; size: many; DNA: TGTGCCATCAGTGTCCTAGCGGGGCAGGAGCAGTACTTC; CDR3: CAISVLAGQEQYF
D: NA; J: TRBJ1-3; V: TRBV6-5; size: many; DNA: TGTGCCAGCAGTTACGCGGGGGACTCTGGAAACACCATATATTTT; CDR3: CASSYAGDSGNTIYF
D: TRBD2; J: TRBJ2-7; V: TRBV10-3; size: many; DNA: TGTGCCATCAGTGAGTGGCTAGCGGGGAGTTACGAGCAGTACTTC; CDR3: CAISEWLAGSYEQYF
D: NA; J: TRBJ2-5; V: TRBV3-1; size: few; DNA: TGTGACAGCTGGTTCGGGACGGAGACCCAGTACTTC; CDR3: CDSWFGTETQYF
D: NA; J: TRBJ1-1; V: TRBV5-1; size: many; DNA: TGCGCCAGCAGCGCGGACAGACCCCGGGATGAAGCTTTCTTT; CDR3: CASSADRPRDEAFF
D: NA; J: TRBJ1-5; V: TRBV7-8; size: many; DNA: TGTGCCAGCAGCTTAGATCTAAATCAGCCCCAGCATTTT; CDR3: CASSLDLNQPQHF
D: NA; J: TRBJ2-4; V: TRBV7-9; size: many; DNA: TGTGCCAGCAGCCTTGGAGGAGATGCATTCTTAGCCAAAAACATTCAGTACTTC; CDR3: CASSLGGDAFLAKNIQYF
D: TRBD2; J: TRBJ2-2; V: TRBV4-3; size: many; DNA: TGCGCCAGCAGCCAAGATCTAGCGGGGGGGAACACCGGGGAGCTGTTTTTT; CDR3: CASSQDLAGGNTGELFF
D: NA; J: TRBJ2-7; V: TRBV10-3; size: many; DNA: TGTGCCATCAGAGCAGGGGTCCAATCCTACGAGCAGTACTTC; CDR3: CAIRAGVQSYEQYF
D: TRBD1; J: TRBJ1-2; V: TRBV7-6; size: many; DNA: TGTGCCAGCAGCTTAGAGGCCGGGACAGACTATGGCTACACCTTC; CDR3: CASSLEAGTDYGYTF
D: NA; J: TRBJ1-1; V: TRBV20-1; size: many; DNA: TGCAGTGCTTCTCCAGGGGTCACTGAAGCTTTCTTT; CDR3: CSASPGVTEAFF
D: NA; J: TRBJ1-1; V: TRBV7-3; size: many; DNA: TGTGCCAGCAGCTTACAGGGGAGCCAAACTGAAGCTTTCTTT; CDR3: CASSLQGSQTEAFF
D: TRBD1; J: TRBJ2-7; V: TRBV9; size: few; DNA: TGTGCCAGCAGCGTAGGTCTACAGGGGGCAGACTACGAGCAGTACTTC; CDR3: CASSVGLQGADYEQYF
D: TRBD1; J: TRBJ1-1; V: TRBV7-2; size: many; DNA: TGTGCCAGCACCGACAGGGTCTCGACTGAAGCTTTCTTT; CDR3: CASTDRVSTEAFF
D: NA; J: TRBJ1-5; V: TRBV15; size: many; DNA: TGTGCCACCAGCAGCCCAGGGGGCAATCAGCCCCAGCATTTT; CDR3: CATSSPGGNQPQHF
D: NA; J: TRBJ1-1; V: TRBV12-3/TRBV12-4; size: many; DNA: TGTGCCAGCAGTTTCGTCAGGGTTGAAGCTTTCTTT; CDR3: CASSFVRVEAFF
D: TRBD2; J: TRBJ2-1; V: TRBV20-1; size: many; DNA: TGCAGTGCCCCCCTCCCCGGACTAGCCTATCATGAGCAGTTCTTC; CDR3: CSAPLPGLAYHEQFF
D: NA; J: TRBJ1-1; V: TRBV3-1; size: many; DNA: TGTGCCAGCAGGGGGACCGAGACCCTGAACACTGAAGCTTTCTTT; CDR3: CASRGTETLNTEAFF
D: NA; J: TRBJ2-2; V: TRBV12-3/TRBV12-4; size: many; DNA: TGTGCCAGCGGGCGGCAGTCTGGGGAGCTGTTTTTT; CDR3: CASGRQSGELFF
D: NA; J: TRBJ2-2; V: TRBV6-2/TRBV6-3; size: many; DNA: TGTGCCAGCAGTCCACATAAAGGGGGCACCGGGGAGCTGTTTTTT; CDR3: CASSPHKGGTGELFF
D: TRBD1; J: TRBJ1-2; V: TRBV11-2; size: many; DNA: TGTGCCAGCAGCTCGATGGACAGGTTCTATGGCTACACCTTC; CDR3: CASSSMDRFYGYTF
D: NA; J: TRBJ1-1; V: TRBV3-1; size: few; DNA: TGTGCCAGCAGCCAAGGCAGGGCAGAAAGGGCTTTCTTT; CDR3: CASSQGRAERAFF
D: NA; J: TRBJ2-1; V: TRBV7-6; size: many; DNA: TGTGCCAGCAGCTTAAGCTACAATGAGCAGTTCTTC; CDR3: CASSLSYNEQFF
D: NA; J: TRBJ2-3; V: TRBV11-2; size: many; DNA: TGTGCCAGCAGCTTGGCCCCAGATACGCAGTATTTT; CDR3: CASSLAPDTQYF
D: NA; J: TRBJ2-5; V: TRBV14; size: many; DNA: TGTGCCAGCAGCCAGGGGGCTCGGGAGACCCAGTACTTC; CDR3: CASSQGARETQYF
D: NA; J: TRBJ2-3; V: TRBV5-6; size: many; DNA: TGTGCCAGCAGCTTGGGGCTCTCCACAGATACGCAGTATTTT; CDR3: CASSLGLSTDTQYF
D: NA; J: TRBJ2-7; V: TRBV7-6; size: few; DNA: TGTGCCAGCAGCTTAAGGGGGGGGACAGCCTACGAGCAGTACTTC; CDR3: CASSLRGGTAYEQYF
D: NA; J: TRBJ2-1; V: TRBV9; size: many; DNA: TGTGCCAGCAGCGTGGGGGACGGCTACAATGAGCAGTTCTTC; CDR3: CASSVGDGYNEQFF
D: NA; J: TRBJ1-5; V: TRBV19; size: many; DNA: TGTGCCAGTAATCTGGCCCTTAGCAATCAGCCCCAGCATTTT; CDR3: CASNLALSNQPQHF
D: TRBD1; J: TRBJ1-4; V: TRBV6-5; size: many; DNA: TGTGCCAGCAGCCGACAGGGGACGAGTGAAAAACTGTTTTTT; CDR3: CASSRQGTSEKLFF
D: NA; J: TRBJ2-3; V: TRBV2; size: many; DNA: TGTGCCAGCGGGCCGGACGGGATTAGCACAGATACGCAGTATTTT; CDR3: CASGPDGISTDTQYF
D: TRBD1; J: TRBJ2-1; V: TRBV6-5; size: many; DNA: TGTGCCAGCACAACCGGGACAGGGGTGAATGAGCAGTTCTTC; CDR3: CASTTGTGVNEQFF
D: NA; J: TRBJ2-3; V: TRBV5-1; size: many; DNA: TGCGCCAGCAGCACGATGAGCCCCCCCCAGGCGCAGTATTTT; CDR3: CASSTMSPPQAQYF
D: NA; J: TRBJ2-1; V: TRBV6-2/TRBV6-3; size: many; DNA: TGTGCCAGCAGGCCGAAAGGGGGTCCCCTCTACAATGAGCAGTTCTTC; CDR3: CASRPKGGPLYNEQFF
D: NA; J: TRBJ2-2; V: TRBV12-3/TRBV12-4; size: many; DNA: TGTGCCAGCAGATCCGGGGTCTTAAACACCGGGGAGCTGTTTTTT; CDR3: CASRSGVLNTGELFF
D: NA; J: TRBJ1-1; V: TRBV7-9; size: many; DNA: TGTGCCAGCAGCTTAAACACAGTTGAAGCTTTCTTT; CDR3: CASSLNTVEAFF
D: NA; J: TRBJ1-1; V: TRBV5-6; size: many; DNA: TGTGCCAGCAGCTTGCTGTCCAGGGGCGCGGAGACTGAAGCTTTCTTT; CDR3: CASSLLSRGAETEAFF
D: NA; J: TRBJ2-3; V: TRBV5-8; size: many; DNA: TGTGCCAGCAGCTTGTACGGGGGTGCAGATACGCAGTATTTT; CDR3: CASSLYGGADTQYF
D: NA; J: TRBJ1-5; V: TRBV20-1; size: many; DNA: TGCAGTGCTAGTCCTGACGTTAGTCAGCCCCAGCATTTT; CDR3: CSASPDVSQPQHF
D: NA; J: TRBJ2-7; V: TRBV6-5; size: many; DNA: TGTGCCAGCAGTTACAACGGCTACGAGCAGTACTTC; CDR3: CASSYNGYEQYF